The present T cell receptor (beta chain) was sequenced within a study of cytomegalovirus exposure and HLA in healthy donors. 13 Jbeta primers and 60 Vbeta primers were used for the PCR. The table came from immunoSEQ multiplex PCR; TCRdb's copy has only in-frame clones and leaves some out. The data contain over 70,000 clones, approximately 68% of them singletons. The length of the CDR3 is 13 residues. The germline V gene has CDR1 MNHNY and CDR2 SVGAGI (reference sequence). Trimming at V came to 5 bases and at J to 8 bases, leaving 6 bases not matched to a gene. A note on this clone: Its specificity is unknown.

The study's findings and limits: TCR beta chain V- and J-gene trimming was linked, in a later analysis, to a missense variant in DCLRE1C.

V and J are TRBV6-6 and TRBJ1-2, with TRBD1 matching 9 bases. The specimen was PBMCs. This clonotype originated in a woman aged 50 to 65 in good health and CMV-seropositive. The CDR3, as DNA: TGTGCCAGCAGTCCAGACAGGGGGTCCGGCTACACCTTC. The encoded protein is CASSPDRGSGYTF.